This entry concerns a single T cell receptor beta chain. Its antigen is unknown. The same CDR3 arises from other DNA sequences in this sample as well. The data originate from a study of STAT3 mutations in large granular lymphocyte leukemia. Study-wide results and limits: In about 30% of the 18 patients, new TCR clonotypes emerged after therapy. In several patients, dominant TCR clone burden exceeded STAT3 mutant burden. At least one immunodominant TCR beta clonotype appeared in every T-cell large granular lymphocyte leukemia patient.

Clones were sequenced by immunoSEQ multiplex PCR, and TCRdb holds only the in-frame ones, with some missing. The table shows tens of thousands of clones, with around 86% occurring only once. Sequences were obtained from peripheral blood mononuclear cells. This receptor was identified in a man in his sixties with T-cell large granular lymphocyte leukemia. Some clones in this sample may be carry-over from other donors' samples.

The CDR3, as DNA: TGTGCCTGGAGTGTGCTTAACTATGGCTACACCTTC. As protein: CAWSVLNYGYTF. This chain links TRBV30 with TRBJ1-2; D gene ambiguous. The CDR3 sequence is 12 residues long. V dropped 0 bases and J dropped 1 base, with 3 bases sitting between them. CDR1 GTSNPN and CDR2 SVGIG come from the germline V gene (reference sequence).